A single sample gave rise to the 28 T cell receptor beta chains below, sequenced in a study of Ad26.COV2.S vaccination and SARS-CoV-2 variants. Libraries were prepared by immunoSEQ multiplex PCR; TCRdb keeps only in-frame clonotypes and omits some of them. The sample consists of under 400,000 clones, roughly 87% of them appearing once. As to treatment: some 20 received Ad26.COV2.S at low or high dose, single or two shots; about 5 received placebo; per-sample allocation not given. All samples were drawn on day 63, counting from the first vaccine or placebo injection. The sample here was peripheral blood, taken in a trial of Ad26.COV2.S vaccine versus placebo. The receptors originated from a person aged 18-65 years who received the Ad26.COV2.S COVID-19 vaccine or a placebo.

V and J are TRBV10-3 and TRBJ2-7; D is unresolved. From germline, CDR1 is ENHRY and CDR2 SYGVKD. This CDR3 has 11 residues. V lost 7 bases, J lost 2 bases, and 6 bases lay in between. CDR3 in DNA: TGTGCCATCATGGGTACCTACGAGCAGTACTTC. Translated: CAIMGTYEQYF.

The CDR3 sequence: CASSLARRQTYGYTF. As DNA, the CDR3 is TGTGCCAGCAGCTTAGCGCGTCGGCAGACTTATGGCTACACCTTC. The chain joins TRBV7-2 to TRBJ1-2; D is unclear. The germline CDR1 and CDR2 sequences are SGHTA and FQGNSA. Deletions cut 0 bases from V and 5 bases from J, with 13 bases between. There are 15 residues in the CDR3.

The gene calls are TRBV10-1 and TRBJ1-6; unclear D gene. This CDR3 is built from 14 residues. The V and J ends lost 6 bases and 10 bases respectively, with 16 bases between them. The germline V gene encodes CDR1 WNHNN and CDR2 SYGVQD (reference sequence). CDR3 bases: TGCGCCAGCAGCGGAAATCCCTTAACCTCACCCCTCCACTTT. Its translation is CASSGNPLTSPLHF.

The chain uses TRBV9 and TRBJ1-6; maybe TRBD1 (5 bases). The CDR3 is 16 residues long. Looked up from germline, CDR1 is SGDLS and CDR2 is YYNGEE. V lost 3 bases, J lost 5 bases, and 15 bases lay in between. CDR3 DNA sequence: TGTGCCAGCAGCGGGTCGCCCGGGGGTAATAATTCACCCCTCCACTTT. It encodes CASSGSPGGNNSPLHF.

A single count supports this clone. The junction departs from germline at one end; a sequencing error may be responsible. The rearrangement links TRBV6-5 to TRBJ1-1, with unresolved D. CDR3 length: 13 residues. Germline V lookup: CDR1 MNHEY, CDR2 SVGAGI. In DNA, the CDR3 is TGTGCCAGCAGTGACTCGGGAGGCACTGAAGCTTTCTTT. This sequence encodes CASSDSGGTEAFF.

The chain couples TRBV5-1 to TRBJ2-4; either TRBD1 or TRBD2 may fit D (6 bases each). The CDR3 has 16 amino acids. Germline loops: CDR1 SGHRS, CDR2 YFSETQ. V lost 3 bases and J lost 0, with 13 bases in between. The chain's CDR3 is CASSSNRDLAKNIQYF. The CDR3 coding sequence is TGCGCCAGCAGCTCGAACAGGGACTTAGCCAAAAACATTCAGTACTTC.

The genes are TRBV5-4 and TRBJ1-2; the match to TRBD1 covers 7 bases. This CDR3 spans 14 amino acids. Trimming removed 2 bases from V and 4 bases from J; junction bases left unmatched: 5. Germline-derived CDR1 and CDR2 are SGHNT and YYREEE (reference sequence). This CDR3 is CASSLDGTVYGYTF. The CDR3 DNA is TGTGCCAGCAGCTTAGACGGGACAGTCTATGGCTACACCTTC.

This chain joins TRBV11-3 and TRBJ1-2; D not resolved. Germline V gene lookup returns CDR1 SGHNT and CDR2 YENEEA. The CDR3 runs 14 residues. Trimming took 2 bases from V and 3 from J, leaving 10 bases between them. The CDR3 DNA reads as TGTGCCAGCAGCTTACTTAGGGATGACTATGGCTACACCTTC. Encoded protein: CASSLLRDDYGYTF.

The chain recombines TRBV7-9 with TRBJ2-5; D is possibly TRBD1 (6 bases). Per germline, CDR1 SEHNR and CDR2 FQNEAQ (reference sequence). The CDR3 covers 15 residues. Trimming took 4 bases from V and 5 from J, leaving 17 bases between them. The CDR3 DNA follows: TGTGCCAGCAGCTCCGGTGGGGGCCCTCAGGAGACCCAGTACTTC. This encodes CASSSGGGPQETQYF.

V and J are TRBV7-9 and TRBJ1-1; D not certain. The CDR3 is 13 residues long. The germline V gene has CDR1 SEHNR and CDR2 FQNEAQ (reference sequence). The germline V and J ends were trimmed by 0 bases and 12 bases, with 14 bases remaining between them. CDR3 in DNA: TGTGCCAGCAGCTTAGCCGGTCGGTATGGCTCTTTCTTT. This sequence encodes CASSLAGRYGSFF. Full variable domain (remainder filled in from reference TRBV7-9 and TRBJ1-1): DTGVSQNPRHKITKRGQNVTFRCDPISEHNRLYWYRQTLGQGPEFLTYFQNEAQLEKSRLLSDRFSAERPKGSFSTLEIQRTEQGDSAMYLCASSLAGRYGSFFGQGTRLTVV.

This chain joins TRBV10-3 and TRBJ1-3, with TRBD1 as a possible D gene (5 bases). The germline V and J ends were trimmed by 7 bases and 1 base, with 11 bases remaining between them. The length of the CDR3 is 14 residues. The germline CDR1 and CDR2 sequences are ENHRY and SYGVKD. As DNA, the CDR3 is TGTGCCATCACCAGCTGGGGGTCTGGAAACACCATATATTTT. Translating gives CAITSWGSGNTIYF.

This clone was detected a few times. The same CDR3 arises from other DNA sequences in this sample as well. This chain joins TRBV2 and TRBJ2-7; maybe TRBD1 (5 bases). V lost 4 bases, J lost 2 bases, and 6 bases lay in between. Looked up from germline, CDR1 is SNHLY and CDR2 is FYNNEI. CDR3 length: 12 amino acids. CDR3 in DNA: TGTGCCAGCAGTGGGGGCCCCTACGAGCAGTACTTC. Translated, it gives CASSGGPYEQYF.

The chain recombines TRBV3-1 (or the pseudogene TRBV3-2) with TRBJ2-4; TRBD1 matches 7 bases. This CDR3 contains 17 residues. Germline CDR1 and CDR2: LGHDT and YNNKEL (reference sequence). J was trimmed by 2 bases and V by 0 bases; bases with no gene match: 7. Written as DNA, the CDR3 is TGTGCCAGCAGCCAAGACTACAGGGGAATATCCAAAAACATTCAGTACTTC. Residues: CASSQDYRGISKNIQYF.

This clone has a single count. The genes are TRBV11-2 and TRBJ2-7; 7 bases match TRBD1. The CDR3 has 15 amino acids. V lost 3 bases to trimming and J lost 2 bases; unmatched junction nucleotides: 7. Germline CDR1 reads SGHAT; CDR2 reads FQNNGV. The CDR3 region has the DNA TGTGCCAGCAGCTTGACCGGGACAGCAACCTACGAGCAGTACTTC. It encodes CASSLTGTATYEQYF.

CDR3 region: CASSELRGAGYGYTF. The CDR3 coding sequence is TGTGCCAGCAGTGAACTGCGGGGGGCGGGCTATGGCTACACCTTC. The rearrangement links TRBV6-1 to TRBJ1-2, with D possibly being TRBD1 (6 bases). The CDR3 loop spans 15 amino acids. The germline V gene has CDR1 MNHNS and CDR2 SASEGT. Trimming cost V 2 bases and J 4 bases, with 14 bases left between them.

V usage is TRBV4-3 and J usage is TRBJ2-7; 8 bases align to TRBD2. The ends lost 1 base at V and 3 bases at J; junction bases unmatched: 8. Per germline, CDR1 LGHNA and CDR2 YSLEER. The CDR3 sequence is 16 residues long. The CDR3 region is CASSQVWAGGGYEQYF. DNA of the CDR3: TGCGCCAGCAGCCAAGTCTGGGCGGGGGGTGGCTACGAGCAGTACTTC.

This chain links TRBV3-1 (or the pseudogene TRBV3-2) with TRBJ2-1; D gene unclear. The germline CDR1 and CDR2 sequences are LGHDT and YNNKEL (reference sequence). This CDR3 has 15 residues. The V end was cut by 5 bases, the J end by 8 bases, with 19 bases between. CDR3 protein: CASSDRPTPRDEQFF. The DNA for the CDR3 is TGTGCCAGCAGCGACCGTCCGACCCCCCGCGATGAGCAGTTCTTC.

The chain joins TRBV7-9 to TRBJ2-3; TRBD2 matches 9 bases. This CDR3 region has 16 residues. The V gene's germline CDR1 is SEHNR and CDR2 FQNEAQ (reference sequence). The J segment lost 2 bases and the V segment lost 1 base, leaving 4 bases of the junction unmatched. The CDR3 coding sequence is TGTGCCAGCAGCTTAGACGCGGGGGGGCCCACAGATACGCAGTATTTT. The encoded protein is CASSLDAGGPTDTQYF.

This clone has just one count. The rearrangement joins TRBV5-5 to TRBJ2-2; 12 bases are shared with TRBD2. Germline V gives CDR1 SGHKS, CDR2 YYEKEE (reference sequence). The CDR3 runs 16 residues. Unmatched junction bases numbered 4, after V lost 7 bases and J lost 0 bases. The CDR3 nucleotides read TGTGCCAGCGATACTAGCGGGGGGTCGAACACCGGGGAGCTGTTTTTT. Translated, it gives CASDTSGGSNTGELFF.

The V call is TRBV5-5, the J call TRBJ1-6; D possibly corresponds to TRBD1 (5 bases). Germline CDR1 reads SGHKS; CDR2 reads YYEKEE (reference sequence). Trimming cost V 4 bases and J 7 bases, with 21 bases left between them. The CDR3 has 17 residues. As DNA, the CDR3 is TGTGCCAGCAGCGCCTACGCGGGGGGAAAGGTAAATTCACCCCTCCACTTT. Encoded protein: CASSAYAGGKVNSPLHF.

The genes are TRBV7-2 and TRBJ2-5; TRBD2 matches 8 bases. The ends lost 5 bases at V and 4 bases at J; junction bases unmatched: 6. The CDR3 is made up of 14 amino acids. Germline V lookup: CDR1 SGHTA, CDR2 FQGNSA. In DNA form, the CDR3 reads TGTGCCAGCAGCGACCGGGGGGGAGGAGAGACCCAGTACTTC. This sequence encodes CASSDRGGGETQYF.

The chain combines TRBV19 with TRBJ1-1, with D perhaps TRBD1 (6 bases). Germline CDR1 reads LNHDA; CDR2 reads SQIVND (reference sequence). The CDR3 runs to 14 residues. Trimming removed 5 bases from V and 4 bases from J, with 14 bases in between. CDR3: CASSYTGRGTEAFF. The CDR3 DNA sequence: TGTGCCAGTAGTTATACAGGGCGGGGCACTGAAGCTTTCTTT. The full variable domain, with the rest looked up from reference TRBV19 and TRBJ1-1, is DGGITQSPKYLFRKEGQNVTLSCEQNLNHDAMYWYRQDPGQGLRLIYYSQIVNDFQKGDIAEGYSVSREKKESFPLTVTSAQKNPTAFYLCASSYTGRGTEAFFGQGTRLTVV.

The chain employs TRBV5-1 and TRBJ2-3; 7 nucleotides line up with TRBD2. Germline CDR1 SGHRS, CDR2 YFSETQ. J gave up 4 bases and V 2 bases, and 22 bases lay outside the gene matches. This CDR3 region has 20 residues. The CDR3 here is CASSLPHYIPGGEGADTQYF. DNA for the CDR3: TGCGCCAGCAGCTTACCCCACTATATCCCGGGCGGGGAGGGAGCAGATACGCAGTATTTT. Complete variable domain (other parts from reference TRBV5-1 and TRBJ2-3): KAGVTQTPRYLIKTRGQQVTLSCSPISGHRSVSWYQQTPGQGLQFLFEYFSETQRNKGNFPGRFSGRQFSNSRSEMNVSTLELGDSALYLCASSLPHYIPGGEGADTQYFGPGTRLTVL.

The rearrangement uses TRBV7-9 and TRBJ2-7; D may be TRBD1 (6 bases). CDR3 length equals 15 residues. V lost 2 bases and J lost 3, with 14 bases in between. Germline CDR1 and CDR2: SEHNR and FQNEAQ (reference sequence). CDR3 DNA sequence: TGTGCCAGCAGCTTACAGGGGCCGCACGGCTACGAGCAGTACTTC. It yields the protein CASSLQGPHGYEQYF.

The chain is built from TRBV10-3 and TRBJ2-3; D not certain. Germline V lookup: CDR1 ENHRY, CDR2 SYGVKD. Deletions cut 0 bases from V and 2 bases from J, with 9 bases between. This CDR3 is 15 amino acids long. CDR3 nucleotide sequence: TGTGCCATCAGTGAGTCGGCTACCTACACAGATACGCAGTATTTT. This translates into CAISESATYTDTQYF.

The chain couples TRBV4-3 to TRBJ2-7, with D perhaps matching TRBD2 (5 bases). With 4 bases removed from V and 5 bases from J, the gap between germline ends came to 18 bases. CDR3 length equals 15 residues. Per the germline V gene, CDR1 is LGHNA and CDR2 is YSLEER. The CDR3 DNA reads TGCGCCAGCAGCCCAAGCGGCCCTTCTGGAGACGAGCAGTACTTC. As protein: CASSPSGPSGDEQYF.

The chain recombines TRBV21-1 with TRBJ1-1; TRBD1 is the table's D call and was not checked against the DNA. TRBV21-1 is flagged as a pseudogene. This CDR3 has 20 amino acids. This CDR3 reads CASSKGRGLLFLVNSVEAFF. Here the CDR3 DNA reads TGTGCCAGCAGCAAAGGCAGGGGGCTGTTGTTTCTGGTCAACTCGGTCGAAGCTTTCTTT.

This chain joins TRBV7-2 and TRBJ2-1; possible D gene TRBD1, 5 bases. Trimming took 3 bases from V and 8 from J, leaving 14 bases between them. The CDR3 loop spans 14 amino acids. Germline CDR1 is SGHTA and CDR2 is FQGNSA. Written as DNA, the CDR3 is TGTGCCAGCAGCTTCTACAGGTCTATCGATGAGCAGTTCTTC. It specifies CASSFYRSIDEQFF.